Below are 15 T cell receptor beta chains sequenced from a single sample in a study of beta chain features in type 1 diabetes. Reverse transcription of all isolated RNA meant that expressed TCRB transcripts were sequenced. Method: immunoSEQ multiplex PCR; TCRdb's copy keeps in-frame clones and lacks some. The sample yields 250,000 to 350,000 clones, 14% seen once. The material sequenced was central memory CD4+ T cells from blood. Receptors were obtained from a young man in good health.

This clone was detected many times. The gene calls are TRBV7-2 and TRBJ2-1; TRBD2 matches 7 bases. Looked up from germline, CDR1 is SGHTA and CDR2 is FQGNSA. This CDR3 has 15 residues. V lost 5 bases, J lost 4 bases, and 8 bases stayed unmatched. This CDR3 is CASSAGDYRYNEQFF. The DNA of the CDR3 is TGTGCCAGCAGCGCTGGGGACTACCGGTACAATGAGCAGTTCTTC.

The chain couples TRBV6-6 to TRBJ2-1; 8 bases are a match to TRBD2. The length of the CDR3 is 16 residues. CDR1 and CDR2 from the germline V gene are MNHNY and SVGAGI (reference sequence). Germline trimming cut 2 bases from V and 4 bases from J; bases unmatched to any gene: 7. CDR3 DNA: TGTGCCAGCAGTTACGGGGTCGGGGGGGCGTACAATGAGCAGTTCTTC. Amino acid sequence: CASSYGVGGAYNEQFF.

The V and J genes are TRBV30 and TRBJ1-1; TRBD1 might be the D (6 bases). This CDR3 has 16 residues. The V and J ends lost 0 bases and 2 bases respectively, with 16 bases between them. Germline loops: CDR1 GTSNPN, CDR2 SVGIG (reference sequence). The CDR3: CAWSVTFDRPNTEAFF. CDR3 nucleotides: TGTGCCTGGAGTGTAACGTTTGACAGGCCAAACACTGAAGCTTTCTTT.

The V gene is TRBV19, the J gene TRBJ1-2; tentative D call: TRBD1 (5 bases). In germline, CDR1 is LNHDA, CDR2 SQIVND (reference sequence). V lost 7 bases, J lost 6 bases, and 27 bases lay in between. The CDR3 has 17 residues. Here the CDR3 reads CASTTDGTLVRGDGYTF. CDR3 in DNA: TGTGCCAGTACCACCGATGGGACTTTAGTTCGGGGTGATGGCTACACCTTC.

The rearrangement links TRBV7-2 to TRBJ2-1; 7 bases are shared with TRBD1. Germline V gene data show CDR1 as SGHTA and CDR2 as FQGNSA. The CDR3 runs 14 residues. Trimming cost V 5 bases and J 4 bases; bases outside gene matches: 5. For the CDR3, the DNA is TGTGCCAGCAGCCCGCGGACAGGTTACAATGAGCAGTTCTTC. It is translated as CASSPRTGYNEQFF.

This clone was counted at least ten times. The chain recombines TRBV2 with TRBJ2-2; D is unclear. Germline-derived CDR1 and CDR2 are SNHLY and FYNNEI. CDR3 size: 15 residues. Trimming cost V 6 bases and J 0 bases, with 11 bases left between them. CDR3 region: CASRSETSNTGELFF. The CDR3 DNA reads as TGTGCCAGCAGATCGGAGACATCGAACACCGGGGAGCTGTTTTTT.

The chain is built from TRBV29-1 and TRBJ1-1; D is possibly TRBD1 (5 bases). The V and J ends lost 5 bases and 3 bases respectively, with 10 bases between them. CDR3 length: 12 residues. Germline CDR1 is SQVTM and CDR2 is ANQGSEA. CDR3 bases: TGCAGCGTTACGGGGGGGTACACTGAAGCTTTCTTT. This translates into CSVTGGYTEAFF.

The chain couples TRBV29-1 to TRBJ1-2; D is unclear. V was trimmed by 4 bases and J by 7 bases, leaving 13 bases between them. Germline V CDR1 and CDR2: SQVTM, ANQGSEA. The CDR3 is 12 amino acids. CDR3 nucleotide sequence: TGCAGCGTTGCCCCAACGACTGGTGGCTACACCTTC. Amino acid sequence: CSVAPTTGGYTF.

This clone was counted only a few times. V gene TRBV11-3 combines with J gene TRBJ2-2; D call uncertain. In germline, CDR1 is SGHNT, CDR2 YENEEA. The CDR3 runs 14 residues. The V end was cut by 3 bases, the J end by 5 bases, with 10 bases between. CDR3 protein: CASSLRFGTGELFF. The DNA of the CDR3 is TGTGCCAGCAGCTTGCGGTTCGGAACCGGGGAGCTGTTTTTT.

This clone has a handful of counts. The chain links TRBV6-1 to TRBJ2-3, with TRBD2 matching over 9 bases. Unmatched junction bases numbered 1, after V lost 3 bases and J lost 0 bases. This CDR3 region has 15 residues. The germline V gene encodes CDR1 MNHNS and CDR2 SASEGT. DNA of the CDR3: TGTGCCAGCAGTGATAGCGGGGGTAGCACAGATACGCAGTATTTT. This gives the protein CASSDSGGSTDTQYF.

This clone was counted between two and nine times. The J gene is TRBJ2-1, the V gene TRBV30; TRBD1 agrees at 9 bases. V lost 5 bases, J lost 13 bases, and 15 bases stayed unmatched. Per germline, CDR1 GTSNPN and CDR2 SVGIG (reference sequence). This CDR3 has 14 amino acids. DNA of the CDR3: TGTGCCTGGTTTACCCCCGGGACAGGGCAAACTCAGTTCTTC. Its protein product is CAWFTPGTGQTQFF.

This clone was counted between two and nine times. The rearrangement joins TRBV6-6 to TRBJ2-5, with D unclear. Trimming pared 6 bases from V and 5 bases from J, leaving 13 bases between. This CDR3 is 13 amino acids long. Germline V gene sequence: CDR1 MNHNY, CDR2 SVGAGI (reference sequence). The CDR3, as DNA: TGTGCCAGCAGCCAAATCGATCGGGAGACCCAGTACTTC. Protein sequence: CASSQIDRETQYF.

This clone has more than one count but fewer than ten. The chain is built from TRBV28 and TRBJ1-5; D perhaps matches TRBD1 (6 bases). The ends were cut back, 6 bases at V and 2 bases at J, with 14 bases in the middle. From germline, CDR1 is MDHEN and CDR2 SYDVKM. The CDR3 has 15 amino acids. CDR3 sequence reads: CASSRQGSGNQPQHF. The CDR3 DNA reads TGTGCCAGCAGCCGCCAGGGGTCAGGCAATCAGCCCCAGCATTTT.

J is TRBJ1-4 and V is TRBV9, with 7 positions matching TRBD1. With V trimmed by 4 bases and J by 3 bases, 3 bases remained unmatched. The V gene's germline CDR1 is SGDLS and CDR2 YYNGEE. This CDR3 contains 14 residues. This CDR3 reads CASSRDSANEKLFF. Here the CDR3 DNA reads TGTGCCAGCAGCAGGGACAGTGCTAATGAAAAACTGTTTTTT.

V usage is TRBV27 and J usage is TRBJ2-1; D is perhaps TRBD2 (5 bases). Germline CDR1 is MNHEY and CDR2 is SMNVEV (reference sequence). The ends were cut back, 8 bases at V and 9 bases at J, with 11 bases in the middle. This CDR3 has 11 amino acids. In DNA form, the CDR3 reads TGTGCCAGCGGTCATCGGGGTGAGCAGTTCTTC. It codes for CASGHRGEQFF.